Below are 2 T cell receptor beta chains sequenced from a single sample in a study of a mutant IDH1 vaccine in newly diagnosed glioma. These receptors' antigens are unknown. Repertoires were generated with immunoSEQ multiplex PCR, while TCRdb's copy carries only in-frame clones and drops some. Of about 66,000 clones listed, about 84% were seen once; the top ten hold about 3.7%. Time point indicated: week 11, during vaccination. Doses comprised 300 ug of mutant IDH1 20-mer peptide each, plus topical imiquimod. Specimen: PBMCs, collected from a glioma patient whose treatment included an IDH1 peptide vaccine. These receptors came from a young man with glioma.

The rearrangement joins TRBV5-4 to TRBJ2-1, with TRBD1 as a possible D gene (6 bases). V shed 6 bases and J shed 0 bases, with 10 bases lying between them. Germline lookup yields CDR1 SGHNT and CDR2 YYREEE (reference sequence). This CDR3 region has 14 residues. CDR3: CASNLQGSYNEQFF. As DNA, the CDR3 is TGTGCCAGCAACTTACAGGGCTCCTACAATGAGCAGTTCTTC.

This clone was seen a few times. V usage is TRBV7-8 and J usage is TRBJ1-1; D remains unclear. V was shortened by 1 base and J by 1 base, with 4 bases between the two germline ends. The CDR3 is 13 amino acids. Germline V CDR1 and CDR2: SGHVS, FQNEAQ. The CDR3 sequence is CASSLEGNTEAFF. CDR3 DNA sequence: TGTGCCAGCAGCTTAGAAGGGAACACTGAAGCTTTCTTT.